One sample yielded the 20 T cell receptor beta chains listed below, sequenced in a study of cytomegalovirus exposure and HLA in healthy donors. With 60 Vbeta and 13 Jbeta primers, the PCR was carried out. Profiled with immunoSEQ multiplex PCR; TCRdb holds only in-frame clones, not every one. This table holds 99,000 or so clones, over 12% found once. Material for sequencing was PBMCs. The receptors were sampled from a female donor in good health and CMV-seronegative.

This clone was observed a few times. Different DNA sequences within this sample yield the same CDR3. The V and J genes are TRBV30 and TRBJ2-3; 8 bases are shared with TRBD2. This CDR3 comprises 14 residues. Trimming cost V 4 bases and J 0 bases; bases outside gene matches: 3. From germline, CDR1 is GTSNPN and CDR2 SVGIG (reference sequence). For the CDR3, the DNA is TGTGCCTGGATTCGGGGGGGAAGCACAGATACGCAGTATTTT. Its protein is CAWIRGGSTDTQYF.

The sample holds a few counts of this clone. The V gene is TRBV7-9, the J gene TRBJ1-1; D remains unclear. V shed 1 base and J shed 7 bases, with 13 bases lying between them. Per germline, CDR1 SEHNR and CDR2 FQNEAQ (reference sequence). This CDR3 has 14 amino acids. The CDR3, as DNA: TGTGCCAGCAGCTTAGGATCCGGGGTCAGTGAAGCTTTCTTT. Residues: CASSLGSGVSEAFF.

The chain is built from TRBV7-2 and TRBJ2-2; tentative D call: TRBD2 (6 bases). This CDR3 has 15 residues. V was cut by 8 bases and J by 6 bases, with 19 bases left in between. Germline assignment: CDR1 SGHTA and CDR2 FQGNSA. Written as DNA, the CDR3 is TGTGCCAGCTCCTCCGGGTCCCCGGGGGCCGGGGAGCTGTTTTTT. The encoded protein is CASSSGSPGAGELFF. Full variable domain (missing parts from reference TRBV7-2 and TRBJ2-2): GAGVSQSPSNKVTEKGKDVELRCDPISGHTALYWYRQSLGQGLEFLIYFQGNSAPDKSGLPSDRFSAERTGGSVSTLTIQRTQQEDSAVYLCASSSGSPGAGELFFGEGSRLTVL.

This clone appeared a few times. The chain is built from TRBV4-2 and TRBJ2-3; 15 bases match TRBD2. Trimming at V came to 1 base and at J to 6 bases, leaving 5 bases not matched to a gene. Germline CDR1 LGHNA, CDR2 YNFKEQ. The CDR3 has 17 amino acids. The CDR3 sequence is CASSQGGLAGGRDTQYF. As DNA, the CDR3 is TGTGCCAGCAGCCAAGGGGGACTAGCGGGAGGCCGGGATACGCAGTATTTT.

This clone is a singleton in its sample. The rearrangement links TRBV6-5 to TRBJ2-7; D might be TRBD2 (8 bases). Trimming pared 6 bases from V and 6 bases from J, leaving 21 bases between. In germline, CDR1 is MNHEY, CDR2 SVGAGI. This CDR3 has 15 amino acids. CDR3 protein: CASSLSGGGPCEQYF. In DNA, the CDR3 is TGTGCCAGCAGCCTCTCGGGAGGGGGCCCATGCGAGCAGTACTTC.

The CDR3 protein is CASSRLAGGEQYF. CDR3 nucleotides: TGTGCCAGCTCGAGACTAGCGGGAGGCGAGCAGTACTTC. The chain joins TRBV28 to TRBJ2-7; 13 bases match TRBD2. The V segment lost 8 bases and the J segment 6 bases; nucleotides outside the gene matches: 4. The CDR3 consists of 13 residues. Germline values: CDR1 MDHEN, CDR2 SYDVKM.

The chain employs TRBV19 and TRBJ2-2, with TRBD1 matching 11 bases. The germline gives CDR1 LNHDA, CDR2 SQIVND (reference sequence). The CDR3 covers 15 residues. Unmatched junction bases numbered 3, after V lost 5 bases and J lost 4 bases. The CDR3 DNA reads as TGTGCCAGTAGTTTCGGGACAGGGGGCACCGGGGAGCTGTTTTTT. Encoded protein: CASSFGTGGTGELFF.

This clone showed up just a few times. V and J are TRBV4-2 and TRBJ2-2; 9 bases fit TRBD1. V lost 0 bases and J lost 6; bases outside the gene matches: 5. Germline V gives CDR1 LGHNA, CDR2 YNFKEQ. The CDR3 consists of 16 residues. CDR3 DNA: TGTGCCAGCAGCCAAGAGGGACAGGGAAGGTCCGGGGAGCTGTTTTTT. Encoded protein: CASSQEGQGRSGELFF.

This clone appeared a few times. The chain recombines TRBV10-3 with TRBJ1-5, with D unresolved. The CDR3 is 14 residues long. CDR1 and CDR2 (germline): ENHRY, SYGVKD. The V and J ends lost 2 bases and 0 bases respectively, with 5 bases between them. In DNA form, the CDR3 reads TGTGCCATCAGTGAGAATAATAGCAATCAGCCCCAGCATTTT. Translated, it gives CAISENNSNQPQHF.

The gene calls are TRBV28 and TRBJ2-2; no firm D call. V lost 2 bases and J 7 bases, leaving 11 bases between the germline ends. Germline V CDR1 and CDR2: MDHEN, SYDVKM. This CDR3 region has 14 residues. As DNA, the CDR3 is TGTGCCAGCAGTTTACCCCCCACAGTCGGGGAGCTGTTTTTT. It yields the protein CASSLPPTVGELFF.

This chain uses TRBV29-1 with TRBJ2-7; a possible D gene is TRBD1 (6 bases). This CDR3 has 13 residues. V lost 4 bases and J lost 2, with 12 bases in between. The V gene's germline CDR1 is SQVTM and CDR2 ANQGSEA. The CDR3 sequence is CSVGGQDAYEQYF. The DNA of the CDR3 is TGCAGCGTTGGGGGGCAGGACGCCTACGAGCAGTACTTC.

V is TRBV7-9 and J is TRBJ2-5; no definite D call. Germline V lookup: CDR1 SEHNR, CDR2 FQNEAQ (reference sequence). V was shortened by 4 bases and J by 5 bases, with 14 bases between the two germline ends. The CDR3 consists of 14 residues. CDR3 DNA: TGTGCCAGCAGCTCCCCCCTAGGCCGGGAGACCCAGTACTTC. Translated: CASSSPLGRETQYF.

This chain connects TRBV7-9 to TRBJ1-1; TRBD1 is a possible D gene (5 bases). Germline lookup yields CDR1 SEHNR and CDR2 FQNEAQ (reference sequence). V was cut by 7 bases and J by 1 base, with 10 bases left in between. This CDR3 contains 13 residues. For the CDR3, the DNA is TGTGCCAGCAACTTCGGGGGGAACACTGAAGCTTTCTTT. This encodes CASNFGGNTEAFF.

This clone appeared a few times. The chain is built from TRBV19 and TRBJ2-7, with D maybe TRBD1 (6 bases). This CDR3 has 13 amino acids. Germline V CDR1 and CDR2: LNHDA, SQIVND (reference sequence). Trimming removed 2 bases at V and 7 bases at J, with 12 bases between. The CDR3 here is CASSINRAGEQYF. The CDR3 DNA sequence: TGTGCCAGTAGTATAAACAGGGCAGGGGAGCAGTACTTC. Combining the CDR3 with reference TRBV19 and TRBJ2-7 gives the whole variable domain DGGITQSPKYLFRKEGQNVTLSCEQNLNHDAMYWYRQDPGQGLRLIYYSQIVNDFQKGDIAEGYSVSREKKESFPLTVTSAQKNPTAFYLCASSINRAGEQYFGPGTRLTVT.

J is TRBJ2-7 and V is TRBV7-9; 7 positions match TRBD2. The length of the CDR3 is 16 residues. CDR1 SEHNR and CDR2 FQNEAQ come from the germline V gene (reference sequence). The trim removed 0 bases at V and 5 bases at J, leaving 10 bases unmatched. CDR3 sequence: CASSLALGGIGDEQYF. In DNA form, the CDR3 reads TGTGCCAGCAGCTTAGCGCTGGGGGGGATCGGCGACGAGCAGTACTTC.

The V call is TRBV19, the J call TRBJ1-1, with TRBD1 matching over 9 bases. Germline V gene sequence: CDR1 LNHDA, CDR2 SQIVND (reference sequence). Trimming at V came to 6 bases and at J to 6 bases, leaving 8 bases not matched to a gene. CDR3 size: 14 residues. In DNA, the CDR3 is TGTGCCAGTAGCCGGGACAGGGCTTCGCCTGAAGCTTTCTTT. It encodes CASSRDRASPEAFF.

This clone was found a few times. In the same sample, other DNA sequences code for this CDR3. V and J are TRBV7-2 and TRBJ2-7; 7 positions agree with TRBD2. V lost 5 bases to trimming and J lost 4 bases; unmatched junction nucleotides: 14. CDR3 length: 16 residues. Per the germline V gene, CDR1 is SGHTA and CDR2 is FQGNSA. CDR3 nucleotides: TGTGCCAGCAGCCCCCACCGCGGGGGTGCGGGGTACGAGCAGTACTTC. Translating it yields CASSPHRGGAGYEQYF.

This clone was seen more than once but under ten times. This chain connects TRBV13 to TRBJ2-2; D is perhaps TRBD2 (6 bases). V was cut by 9 bases and J by 6 bases, with 14 bases left in between. Germline assignment: CDR1 PRHDT and CDR2 FYEKMQ (reference sequence). The CDR3 is 13 amino acids. In nucleotides, the CDR3 is TGTGCCAGTGAGGAGGGCTTAGCCGGGGAGCTGTTTTTT. The encoded protein is CASEEGLAGELFF. The full variable domain, completed using reference TRBV13 and TRBJ2-2, is AAGVIQSPRHLIKEKRETATLKCYPIPRHDTVYWYQQGPGQDPQFLISFYEKMQSDKGSIPDRFSAQQFSDYHSELNMSSLELGDSALYFCASEEGLAGELFFGEGSRLTVL.

This clone showed up just a few times. This chain connects TRBV28 to TRBJ2-5; 9 nucleotides line up with TRBD1. Germline CDR1 reads MDHEN; CDR2 reads SYDVKM. The CDR3 is made up of 17 amino acids. Trimming took 5 bases from V and 4 from J; bases not matched to a gene: 14. The CDR3 bases are TGTGCCAGCAGTCAACCTCGTGCCGGGACAGGGTTAGAGACCCAGTACTTC. Protein product: CASSQPRAGTGLETQYF.

This clone has a handful of counts. V and J are TRBV27 and TRBJ1-6, with 9 nucleotides matching TRBD1. Germline V gene lookup returns CDR1 MNHEY and CDR2 SMNVEV (reference sequence). The CDR3 covers 15 residues. The V gene end was trimmed by 5 bases and the J gene end by 7 bases; junction bases not matched to a gene: 6. This CDR3 is CASSQKQGANSPLHF. CDR3 nucleotide sequence: TGTGCCAGCAGTCAAAAACAGGGGGCCAATTCACCCCTCCACTTT.